The sequence of this T cell receptor beta chain was determined in a study of HIV-infected patients and healthy controls. No cell fractionation was done, so the repertoire covers all unsorted peripheral blood T cells. The RNA source was a roughly 2.6 ml peripheral blood draw. This clonotype has a count of ten or more. Reverse transcription used roughly 450 ng RNA and constant-region primers for alpha and beta. Using multiplexing indices, alpha and beta chain libraries were generated apart by chain-specific third strand synthesis. TCRdb fed the 5' RACE reads into MiXCR, producing one record per CDR3 protein. This sample has approximately 15,000 distinct CDR3 sequences, with approximately 5% found just once. Sequenced: blood. This receptor was identified in an adult in good health.

The DNA for the CDR3 is TGTGCCAGCAGCTTACGAAGGGGTGGCGAGCAGTACTTC. It is translated as CASSLRRGGEQYF. The chain uses TRBV7-2 and TRBJ2-7; a weak D match, TRBD1 (5 bases). Germline V lookup: CDR1 SGHTA, CDR2 FQGNSA. V was clipped by 2 bases and J by 6 bases, with 11 bases between them. The CDR3 runs 13 residues.